At least ten counts were recorded for the clone carrying this T cell receptor beta chain. These data belong to a study of CD8 T cells in ankylosing spondylitis. This CDR3 region has 12 residues. Germline CDR1 reads MGHRA; CDR2 reads YSYEKL. V lost 1 base to trimming and J lost 6 bases, with 4 bases between them. TCRdb itself ran the 5' RACE reads through MiXCR, one entry per CDR3 protein. The table lists under 120,000 distinct CDR3 sequences, approximately 25% of them singletons. This rearrangement joins TRBV4-1 to TRBJ2-1; D not resolved. Sequencing was performed on synovial fluid, either unsorted or a sorted T cell fraction (not recorded which). This receptor was taken from a male donor with ankylosing spondylitis. The chain's CDR3 is CASSQVSNEQFF. CDR3 bases: TGCGCCAGCAGCCAAGTGTCCAATGAGCAGTTCTTC.